The rows below give T cell receptor beta chains drawn from one sample of a study of cytomegalovirus exposure and HLA in healthy donors. The method was immunoSEQ multiplex PCR; TCRdb's version includes in-frame clones alone and lacks a portion of them. The top ten hold roughly 1.4% of the sample, which has roughly 76,000 clones, around 94% seen once. The sequencing sample was made of PBMCs. All receptors derive from a man aged 18-30 years in good health and CMV-seropositive. CDR3s include the opening cysteine and the closing phenylalanine or tryptophan. Each record gives: V gene, J gene, CDR3 protein.

>TRBV4-1|TRBJ2-1
CASSQDSRESYNEQFF
>TRBV30|TRBJ1-4
CAWTHWEAQRNEKLFF
>TRBV28|TRBJ1-1
CASSSGGNMNTEAFF
>TRBV12-5|TRBJ2-2
CASGLSWPRWSSGRSSGELFF
>TRBV30|TRBJ1-1
CAWTKKRGSTEAFF
>TRBV5-6|TRBJ1-2
CASSLSRGGDYGYTF
>TRBV30|TRBJ2-1
CAWSIGGGPGEQFF
>TRBV6-1|TRBJ2-1
CASRETSGYNEQFF
>TRBV5-1|TRBJ1-1
CASSFGLNTEAFF
>TRBV28|TRBJ1-4
CASSLAGDNEKLFF
>TRBV11-3|TRBJ2-7
CASSLFLMAGDEQYF
>TRBV27|TRBJ2-3
CASSLSPGVTDTQYF
>TRBV28|TRBJ2-7
CASNPGQGDEQYF
>TRBV9|TRBJ2-4
CASSAGTSLSPKNIQYF
>TRBV6-7|TRBJ1-5
CASTPTPMGGSNQPQHF
>TRBV30|TRBJ2-5
CARDRGGETQYF
>TRBV4-1|TRBJ2-7
CASSQAADAYEQYF
>TRBV11-3|TRBJ2-7
CASSRDRVSGDTYEQYF
>TRBV5-5|TRBJ2-2
CASSFWGGTGELFF
>TRBV5-1|TRBJ2-5
CASKRGQETQYF
>TRBV14|TRBJ2-7
CASSQVGGRTYEQYF
>TRBV7-3|TRBJ2-7
CASSPGQGLYHSYEQYF
>TRBV28|TRBJ2-1
CASTEGRNEQFF
>TRBV5-1|TRBJ1-1
CASKDLTGNTEAFF
>TRBV6-5|TRBJ1-2
CASSPDRGYGYTF
>TRBV11-2|TRBJ2-2
CASSPRLAGELTGELFF
>TRBV15|TRBJ2-1
CATSREWTSGYNEQFF
>TRBV28|TRBJ1-5
CASSSSGTGPQPQHF
>TRBV6-1|TRBJ1-5
CASSAGTGANQPQHF
>TRBV28|TRBJ2-7
CASYPGTSGTYEQYF
>TRBV28|TRBJ2-5
CASRGTGTQYQETQYF
>TRBV15|TRBJ2-5
CATSRGGQGVETQYF
>TRBV29-1|TRBJ2-5
CSARLAGDETQYF
>TRBV27|TRBJ2-3
CASRLAEDTDTQYF
>TRBV2|TRBJ1-1
CASSPRGYTEAFF
>TRBV5-1|TRBJ2-7
CASSLAPGGGGFYEQYF
>TRBV10-3|TRBJ2-1
CAISDSGRDAYNEQFF
>TRBV6-4|TRBJ1-3
CASSQQGNSGNTIYF
>TRBV2|TRBJ1-2
CASTPDSNYGYTF
>TRBV2|TRBJ1-5
CASSLTGTSNQPQHF
>TRBV7-6|TRBJ2-7
CASSLGGTGLSYEQYF
>TRBV6-5|TRBJ1-2
CASSYSTVYGYTF
>TRBV7-3|TRBJ2-2
CASSRGQVAGELFF
>TRBV6-5|TRBJ1-1
CATRWDFNTEAFF
>TRBV29-1|TRBJ1-2
CSVGQGGDGYTF
>TRBV5-1|TRBJ1-4
CASSLGRGTVNEKLFF
>TRBV6-4|TRBJ2-6
CASSGTSGANVLTF
>TRBV5-6|TRBJ2-7
CASSSPSGSTYEQYF
>TRBV5-4|TRBJ1-2
CASSLNLGLNYGYTF
>TRBV7-9|TRBJ2-3
CASSDVRDFYTDTQYF
>TRBV5-1|TRBJ1-1
CASSTLTGAGTEAFF
>TRBV10-1|TRBJ2-3
CASSDSGFGDTQYF
>TRBV6-5|TRBJ2-7
CASGELYEQYF
>TRBV11-3|TRBJ2-5
CASSLGTSGDFQETQYF
>TRBV13|TRBJ2-7
CASSKPGTSGRAGEQYF
>TRBV9|TRBJ1-1
CASAEGRDTEAFF
>TRBV7-9|TRBJ2-5
CASTAGAGYDF